A single sample gave rise to the 24 T cell receptor beta chains below, sequenced in a study of radiotherapy plus CTLA-4 blockade in lung cancer. The method was immunoSEQ multiplex PCR; TCRdb's version includes in-frame clones alone and lacks a portion of them. The top ten hold over 12% of the sample, which has roughly 35,000 clones, roughly 70% seen once. The source material was peripheral blood, sampled from a patient treated with radiotherapy plus ipilimumab. These receptors came from a human donor with non-small cell lung cancer that progressed on radiotherapy plus ipilimumab.

J is TRBJ1-2 and V is TRBV19; TRBD1 might be the D (5 bases). CDR1 is LNHDA and CDR2 is SQIVND in the germline V gene (reference sequence). The CDR3 totals 12 residues. The V end was cut by 6 bases, the J end by 6 bases, with 11 bases between. DNA for the CDR3: TGTGCCAGTAGGCAGCTCAGGGATGGCTACACCTTC. Its protein is CASRQLRDGYTF.

The gene calls are TRBV2 and TRBJ1-5; 7 nucleotides match TRBD1. Per the germline V gene, CDR1 is SNHLY and CDR2 is FYNNEI. CDR3 length equals 13 residues. V was clipped by 6 bases and J by 4 bases; unmatched bases: 3. The CDR3 is CASRDRDNQPQHF. In DNA, the CDR3 is TGTGCCAGCAGAGACAGGGATAATCAGCCCCAGCATTTT.

The gene calls are TRBV5-1 and TRBJ2-5; 10 bases line up with TRBD2. Germline CDR1 SGHRS, CDR2 YFSETQ. CDR3 length equals 16 residues. Germline trimming cut 0 bases from V and 2 bases from J; bases unmatched to any gene: 4. The CDR3 loop reads CASSLERGGLQETQYF. The CDR3 bases are TGCGCCAGCAGCTTGGAGCGGGGGGGCTTACAAGAGACCCAGTACTTC.

The chain is built from TRBV15 and TRBJ2-1; no definite D call. V gave up 0 bases and J gave up 9 bases, with 9 bases separating them. The germline gives CDR1 LNHNV, CDR2 YYDKDF (reference sequence). This CDR3 region has 13 residues. Here the CDR3 DNA reads TGTGCCACCAGCAGAGATCGGAAGATTGAGCAGTTCTTC. This translates into CATSRDRKIEQFF.

The rearrangement uses TRBV7-6 and TRBJ2-7; 9 positions agree with TRBD2. J was trimmed by 3 bases and V by 1 base; bases with no gene match: 4. The CDR3 is 15 residues long. CDR1 and CDR2 from the germline V gene are SGHVS and FNYEAQ. This CDR3 is CASSLGSGGNYEQYF. CDR3 nucleotides: TGTGCCAGCAGCTTAGGTAGCGGGGGCAACTACGAGCAGTACTTC.

V is TRBV27 and J is TRBJ2-3, with unresolved D. The length of the CDR3 is 15 residues. Trimming shortened V by 5 bases and J by 2 bases, and 14 bases separated the two germline ends. CDR1 and CDR2 (germline): MNHEY, SMNVEV (reference sequence). CDR3 sequence: CASSVTLGSTDTQYF. For the CDR3, the DNA is TGTGCCAGCAGTGTCACGTTGGGGTCCACAGATACGCAGTATTTT.

The chain is built from TRBV7-3 and TRBJ2-7; 10 nucleotides agree with TRBD1. The V segment lost 2 bases and the J segment 2 bases; nucleotides outside the gene matches: 6. Germline V gives CDR1 SGHTA, CDR2 FQGTGA. The CDR3 runs 16 residues. The CDR3 reads CASSLDRDRGPYEQYF. For the CDR3, the DNA is TGTGCCAGCAGCTTAGATAGGGACAGGGGCCCCTACGAGCAGTACTTC.

This chain connects TRBV27 to TRBJ1-5; no clear D. In germline, CDR1 is MNHEY, CDR2 SMNVEV (reference sequence). The CDR3 runs to 15 residues. Between the trimmed V and J ends, which lost 4 bases and 3 bases, there was a span of 13 bases. This CDR3 is CASSWSGEPNQPQHF. Written as DNA, the CDR3 is TGTGCCAGCAGTTGGTCTGGGGAGCCCAATCAGCCCCAGCATTTT.

The chain recombines TRBV9 with TRBJ2-7; D gene unclear. V was shortened by 3 bases and J by 4 bases, with 5 bases between the two germline ends. The CDR3 length is 11 residues. Germline lookup yields CDR1 SGDLS and CDR2 YYNGEE. CDR3 region: CASSAGYEQYF. CDR3 nucleotide sequence: TGTGCCAGCAGCGCAGGTTACGAGCAGTACTTC.

The chain links TRBV9 to TRBJ2-3; 8 positions match TRBD2. With 3 bases clipped from V and 1 base from J, the junction kept 1 base outside the gene matches. This CDR3 region has 14 residues. In germline, CDR1 is SGDLS, CDR2 YYNGEE. CDR3 DNA: TGTGCCAGCAGCGGACTAGCGCGCACAGATACGCAGTATTTT. It codes for CASSGLARTDTQYF.

The chain has TRBV4-3 and TRBJ1-1; the D is unclear. The germline V and J ends were trimmed by 3 bases and 6 bases, with 8 bases remaining between them. Germline V gene sequence: CDR1 LGHNA, CDR2 YSLEER. This CDR3 region has 12 residues. CDR3 nucleotide sequence: TGCGCCAGCAGCCAGGGCGGTGCTGAAGCTTTCTTT. Protein product: CASSQGGAEAFF.

V is TRBV7-6 and J is TRBJ2-7; possible D gene TRBD1, 5 bases. The CDR3 sequence is 14 residues long. Trimming left V 5 bases short and J 1 base short, with 12 bases between. The germline gives CDR1 SGHVS, CDR2 FNYEAQ. In DNA form, the CDR3 reads TGTGCCAGCAGCCCCTGGACATCTTCCTACGAGCAGTACTTC. It yields the protein CASSPWTSSYEQYF.

The chain links TRBV10-3 to TRBJ1-6, with D tentatively TRBD1 (5 bases). V lost 0 bases, J lost 5 bases, and 11 bases lay in between. Looked up from germline, CDR1 is ENHRY and CDR2 is SYGVKD. The CDR3 runs to 16 residues. This chain's CDR3 is CAISESGGDHNSPLHF. The CDR3 nucleotides are TGTGCCATCAGTGAGTCGGGTGGGGACCATAATTCACCCCTCCACTTT.

The rearrangement links TRBV2 to TRBJ2-2; 10 bases map to TRBD2. The CDR3 extends over 15 amino acids. Looked up from germline, CDR1 is SNHLY and CDR2 is FYNNEI. V dropped 5 bases and J dropped 3; count of bases not matched to a gene: 3. CDR3 DNA sequence: TGTGCCAGCAGTCCCGGGACTAGCGACACCGGGGAGCTGTTTTTT. Residues: CASSPGTSDTGELFF. Filled out from reference TRBV2 and TRBJ2-2, the complete variable domain reads EPEVTQTPSHQVTQMGQEVILRCVPISNHLYFYWYRQILGQKVEFLVSFYNNEISEKSEIFDDQFSVERPDGSNFTLKIRSTKLEDSAMYFCASSPGTSDTGELFFGEGSRLTVL.

J is TRBJ1-1 and V is TRBV11-1; D uncertain. The CDR3 extends over 15 amino acids. CDR1 is SGHAT, CDR2 FQDESV, per germline (reference sequence). Trimming left V 2 bases short and J 3 bases short, with 13 bases between. CDR3 coding DNA: TGTGCCAGCAGCTTATCTCTGGGGAGGGACACTGAAGCTTTCTTT. Translated, it gives CASSLSLGRDTEAFF.

The rearrangement joins TRBV28 to TRBJ1-1, with 8 nucleotides matching TRBD1. Losses at the gene ends were 4 bases for V and 8 bases for J; bases not matched to a gene: 9. CDR1 and CDR2 from the germline V gene are MDHEN and SYDVKM. The CDR3 is made up of 14 amino acids. The CDR3 sequence: CASSSQPRDREAFF. The CDR3 DNA is TGTGCCAGCAGTTCGCAACCCCGGGACAGGGAAGCTTTCTTT.

The rearrangement joins TRBV6-5 to TRBJ2-7; tentatively, D is TRBD1 (5 bases). Germline V gives CDR1 MNHEY, CDR2 SVGAGI. V was pared by 4 bases and J by 2 bases, with 18 bases between. The CDR3 runs to 16 residues. Written as DNA, the CDR3 is TGTGCCAGCAGTTGGGGCGGAACTGAAAAGGCCTACGAGCAGTACTTC. This codes for CASSWGGTEKAYEQYF.

The chain links TRBV10-3 to TRBJ1-1; 7 bases match TRBD1. Per the germline V gene, CDR1 is ENHRY and CDR2 is SYGVKD. This CDR3 is 15 amino acids long. Trimming at V came to 4 bases and at J to 8 bases, leaving 13 bases not matched to a gene. In nucleotides, the CDR3 is TGTGCCATCAGTGGTGGGGATCTATCAGGGGGAGAAGCTTTCTTT. Encoded protein: CAISGGDLSGGEAFF.

The chain has TRBV9 and TRBJ1-6, with D uncertain. With 4 bases removed from V and 4 bases from J, the gap between germline ends came to 15 bases. The CDR3 spans 16 residues. Germline V gene sequence: CDR1 SGDLS, CDR2 YYNGEE. CDR3 region: CASSSILGGYNSPLHF. As DNA, the CDR3 is TGTGCCAGCAGCTCCATACTAGGAGGATATAATTCACCCCTCCACTTT.

The chain couples TRBV6-5 to TRBJ2-5, with D tentatively TRBD2 (6 bases). There are 14 residues in the CDR3. Germline lookup yields CDR1 MNHEY and CDR2 SVGAGI. V gave up 0 bases and J gave up 5 bases, with 10 bases separating them. This CDR3 reads CASSYSRGMETQYF. CDR3 bases: TGTGCCAGCAGTTACTCTCGGGGGATGGAGACCCAGTACTTC.

CDR3: CASREERELSNQPQHF. Here the CDR3 DNA reads TGTGCCAGCCGCGAAGAGAGGGAATTAAGCAATCAGCCCCAGCATTTT. This sequence joins TRBV2 and TRBJ1-5; the D is unclear. Trimming took 8 bases from V and 1 from J, leaving 18 bases between them. The length of the CDR3 is 16 residues. Germline V gene sequence: CDR1 SNHLY, CDR2 FYNNEI.

The J gene is TRBJ2-7, the V gene TRBV9; D gene ambiguous. The V end was cut by 4 bases, the J end by 0 bases, with 5 bases between. This CDR3 has 12 residues. CDR1 is SGDLS and CDR2 is YYNGEE in the germline V gene. The CDR3 loop reads CASSSDSYEQYF. DNA for the CDR3: TGTGCCAGCAGCTCGGACTCCTACGAGCAGTACTTC. Based on the CDR3 plus reference TRBV9 and TRBJ2-7, the full variable domain is DSGVTQTPKHLITATGQRVTLRCSPRSGDLSVYWYQQSLDQGLQFLIQYYNGEERAKGNILERFSAQQFPDLHSELNLSSLELGDSALYFCASSSDSYEQYFGPGTRLTVT.

The chain links TRBV6-5 to TRBJ2-1, with D perhaps matching TRBD1 (5 bases). The CDR3 totals 14 residues. Germline CDR1 and CDR2: MNHEY and SVGAGI. Trimming removed 4 bases at V and 0 bases at J, with 7 bases between. CDR3 amino acids: CASSLGASYNEQFF. The CDR3 DNA reads TGTGCCAGCAGTTTAGGGGCCTCCTACAATGAGCAGTTCTTC.

The rearrangement links TRBV7-9 to TRBJ1-1; possibly TRBD1 for D (6 bases). Germline V gene sequence: CDR1 SEHNR, CDR2 FQNEAQ (reference sequence). Deletions cut 5 bases from V and 5 bases from J, with 12 bases between. The CDR3 extends over 13 amino acids. In DNA form, the CDR3 reads TGTGCCAGCAGCCCGGGGGCAGGAACTGAAGCTTTCTTT. Its protein is CASSPGAGTEAFF.